This TCR beta chain was documented in a study of shared clonotypes between healthy human individuals. General study points: Shared across a handful of donors were roughly 4.7% of the naive CD4 clonotypes.

The CDR3 consists of 16 residues. From germline, CDR1 is SQVTM and CDR2 ANQGSEA. V was clipped by 4 bases and J by 2 bases; unmatched bases: 10. Donors comprised only Caucasian adults living in Nashville, Tennessee. Concerning this clone itself: The target antigen is unknown.

Only in-frame clones appear in the TCRdb table, and some are missing; sequencing was by immunoSEQ multiplex PCR. Of 1,400,000 or so clones detected, 97% to 99% appear once; the ten largest clones hold roughly 0.36%. The rearrangement joins TRBV29-1 to TRBJ2-1; 8 bases are a match to TRBD2. The material sequenced was naive CD4+ T cells sorted from blood. The subset denotes: CD45RA+ positively selected. This sequence originates from a man aged 25 to 40 in good health. The CDR3 bases are TGCAGCGTTGGGTCTAGCGGGTATGGCGCCTACAATGAGCAGTTCTTC. As protein: CSVGSSGYGAYNEQFF.